This entry lists 10 T cell receptor beta chains sequenced from one sample in a study of identical twins. TCRdb reprocessed the 5' RACE reads with MiXCR, giving one entry per CDR3 protein. The data hold fewer than 550,000 distinct CDR3 sequences, with approximately 14% observed a single time. Separately, the same data were catalogued under a study of yellow fever vaccine responses in identical twins.

Sequencing used CD4+ T cells sorted from blood. The source of these receptors is a woman aged 18-29 years in good health.

V gene TRBV24-1 combines with J gene TRBJ2-1; 7 bases match TRBD2. Germline trimming cut 9 bases from V and 10 bases from J; bases unmatched to any gene: 14. Per germline, CDR1 KGHDR and CDR2 SFDVKD. This CDR3 has 14 residues. CDR3 in amino acids: CATAPRGSPREQFF. Here the CDR3 DNA reads TGTGCCACCGCCCCCCGCGGGAGTCCGAGGGAGCAGTTCTTC.

At least ten counts were recorded for this clonotype. V gene TRBV2 combines with J gene TRBJ2-3; D ambiguous. The CDR3 is made up of 13 amino acids. Trimming removed 7 bases at V and 2 bases at J, with 10 bases between. CDR1 and CDR2 (germline): SNHLY, FYNNEI. In DNA, the CDR3 is TGTGCCAGCAAGGGCCTGTTCACAGATACGCAGTATTTT. Translated, it gives CASKGLFTDTQYF.

This clonotype came up a few times. The chain employs TRBV28 and TRBJ1-5; 9 nucleotides line up with TRBD1. The CDR3 loop spans 16 amino acids. Germline V gene sequence: CDR1 MDHEN, CDR2 SYDVKM. V was pared by 4 bases and J by 5 bases, with 9 bases of the junction left unmatched. The CDR3 DNA follows: TGTGCCAGCAGTTATGCCGGGACAGGGTTTCATCAGCCCCAGCATTTT. This translates into CASSYAGTGFHQPQHF.

This clonotype appeared many times. The V and J genes are TRBV10-2 and TRBJ2-5; D is perhaps TRBD2 (6 bases). The V and J ends lost 9 bases and 0 bases respectively, with 20 bases between them. Germline CDR1 and CDR2: WSHSY and SAAADI. The CDR3 is made up of 16 amino acids. The CDR3: CASLSPLAENQETQYF. CDR3 sequence (DNA): TGCGCCAGTCTTTCTCCACTAGCTGAAAACCAAGAGACCCAGTACTTC.

This clonotype showed up many times. This rearrangement joins TRBV24-1 to TRBJ2-5; tentatively, D is TRBD2 (6 bases). The germline CDR1 and CDR2 sequences are KGHDR and SFDVKD. The CDR3 length is 15 residues. Trimming took off 9 bases at V and 2 bases at J, with 18 bases between the two ends. This CDR3 reads CATGEVGRRQETQYF. The CDR3 DNA is TGTGCCACCGGGGAAGTGGGGAGGAGACAAGAGACCCAGTACTTC.

In its sample, this clonotype was seen a few times. The rearrangement uses TRBV6-9 and TRBJ2-7; D is possibly TRBD2 (5 bases). V shed 8 bases and J shed 10 bases, with 15 bases lying between them. Germline V gives CDR1 MNHGY, CDR2 SVAAGI. The CDR3 sequence is 11 residues long. In DNA, the CDR3 is TGTGCCAGCCTAGGGCGAGGGTATCAGTACTTC. Translation: CASLGRGYQYF.

This clonotype has a count of ten or more. V and J are TRBV4-2 and TRBJ2-1, with TRBD2 matching 8 bases. The germline V gene has CDR1 LGHNA and CDR2 YNFKEQ. V shed 1 base and J 4 bases; nucleotides not matched to a gene: 3. The CDR3 extends over 15 amino acids. DNA of the CDR3: TGTGCCAGCAGCCAAGGAATAGCGGGATACAATGAGCAGTTCTTC. It is translated as CASSQGIAGYNEQFF.

This clonotype has just a few counts. This chain's CDR3 is CASSPSGGGLYEQYF. CDR3 nucleotide sequence: TGTGCCAGCAGCCCGAGCGGGGGAGGTTTATACGAGCAGTACTTC. V and J are TRBV7-9 and TRBJ2-7, with TRBD2 identical over 8 bases. V gave up 5 bases and J gave up 4 bases; unmatched junction bases: 10. The CDR3 is 15 amino acids. From germline, CDR1 is SEHNR and CDR2 FQNEAQ (reference sequence).

V is TRBV7-2 and J is TRBJ2-4; 9 bases are shared with TRBD2. This CDR3 has 15 amino acids. V dropped 1 base and J dropped 7; count of bases not matched to a gene: 5. CDR1 is SGHTA, CDR2 FQGNSA, per germline. The CDR3 sequence is CASSLEIAGDNIQYF. The DNA for the CDR3 is TGTGCCAGCAGCTTAGAGATAGCGGGAGACAACATTCAGTACTTC.

This clonotype was observed a few times. The V and J genes are TRBV7-9 and TRBJ2-2; D is ambiguous. The ends were cut back, 5 bases at V and 9 bases at J, with 10 bases in the middle. There are 12 residues in the CDR3. Germline loops: CDR1 SEHNR, CDR2 FQNEAQ (reference sequence). The CDR3 here is CASSPVPRELFF. The CDR3 bases are TGTGCCAGCAGCCCCGTACCCCGGGAGCTGTTTTTT. Using reference TRBV7-9 and TRBJ2-2 for the parts outside the CDR3, the full variable domain is DTGVSQNPRHKITKRGQNVTFRCDPISEHNRLYWYRQTLGQGPEFLTYFQNEAQLEKSRLLSDRFSAERPKGSFSTLEIQRTEQGDSAMYLCASSPVPRELFFGEGSRLTVL.